The 22 T cell receptor beta chains in this list originate from one sample, sequenced in a study of identical twins. One entry per CDR3 protein, called by TCRdb with MiXCR from the 5' RACE reads. The sample consists of some 760,000 distinct CDR3 sequences, roughly 18% of them appearing once. This same sample was also taken into another study, of T cells expressing NK-cell markers.

Sequenced input: PBMCs. These receptors were obtained from a woman aged 18-29 years in good health.

The rearrangement uses TRBV2 and TRBJ2-1, with TRBD2 identical over 8 bases. Per germline, CDR1 SNHLY and CDR2 FYNNEI. V was clipped by 1 base and J by 3 bases; unmatched bases: 5. The CDR3 consists of 16 residues. The CDR3 DNA sequence: TGTGCCAGCAGTGAAGGTCCGGGACTAGGCTACAATGAGCAGTTCTTC. The encoded protein is CASSEGPGLGYNEQFF.

This clonotype was counted a few times. The gene calls are TRBV2 and TRBJ2-7; D gene unclear. Trimming stripped 8 bases from V and 2 bases from J, with 10 bases between. The CDR3 runs 12 residues. Germline V gene data show CDR1 as SNHLY and CDR2 as FYNNEI. The CDR3 here is CASCTGPYEQYF. The CDR3 DNA reads as TGTGCCAGCTGTACCGGGCCCTACGAGCAGTACTTC.

This clonotype was seen more than once but under ten times. The DNA of the CDR3 is TGCGCCAGTTCGAGCGGGGGGGCATTCGAGCAGTACTTC. This gives the protein CASSSGGAFEQYF. The J gene is TRBJ2-7, the V gene TRBV5-1, with 10 nucleotides matching TRBD2. CDR1 is SGHRS, CDR2 YFSETQ, per germline. V was pared by 8 bases and J by 6 bases, with 8 bases of the junction left unmatched. This CDR3 comprises 13 residues.

This clonotype occurred a few times. The chain recombines TRBV20-1 with TRBJ1-5; 8 nucleotides agree with TRBD1. The CDR3 extends over 14 amino acids. Germline assignment: CDR1 DFQATT and CDR2 SNEGSKA (reference sequence). V shed 5 bases and J 7 bases; nucleotides not matched to a gene: 10. The chain's CDR3 is CSARGGTGVQPQHF. The CDR3 nucleotides are TGCAGTGCTCGAGGGGGGACAGGCGTCCAGCCCCAGCATTTT.

The chain employs TRBV7-6 and TRBJ2-5; D not resolved. The CDR3 contains 13 residues. The germline gives CDR1 SGHVS, CDR2 FNYEAQ. V dropped 3 bases and J dropped 3 bases, with 8 bases sitting between them. CDR3 bases: TGTGCCAGCAGCTTTACGAGGAAAGAGACCCAGTACTTC. The encoded protein is CASSFTRKETQYF.

This chain connects TRBV18 to TRBJ1-5; 8 bases line up with TRBD1. The V and J ends lost 5 bases and 3 bases, in that order; junction bases with no gene match: 6. CDR1 and CDR2 from the germline V gene are KGHSH and LQKENI. The CDR3 extends over 15 amino acids. CDR3 sequence reads: CASSAGTGNNQPQHF. CDR3 nucleotides: TGTGCCAGCTCAGCCGGGACAGGTAACAATCAGCCCCAGCATTTT.

The chain links TRBV7-9 to TRBJ1-5, with D unclear. Deletions cut 5 bases from V and 0 bases from J, with 14 bases between. The CDR3 spans 16 residues. Germline CDR1 SEHNR, CDR2 FQNEAQ (reference sequence). This chain's CDR3 is CASSLPGSVSNQPQHF. The CDR3 coding sequence is TGTGCCAGCAGCCTCCCTGGTTCAGTTAGCAATCAGCCCCAGCATTTT.

This clonotype appeared a few times. The chain employs TRBV15 and TRBJ1-5; D not certain. The CDR3 length is 16 residues. Trimming stripped 0 bases from V and 3 bases from J, with 12 bases between. The germline gives CDR1 LNHNV, CDR2 YYDKDF (reference sequence). CDR3 nucleotide sequence: TGTGCCACCAGCAGAGATTGGGCAGGTAACAATCAGCCCCAGCATTTT. It codes for CATSRDWAGNNQPQHF.

The CDR3 is CASRRGTYGYTF. The CDR3 DNA is TGTGCCAGCCGGAGGGGGACCTATGGCTACACCTTC. V is TRBV6-5 and J is TRBJ1-2; perhaps TRBD1 as D (6 bases). V was trimmed by 8 bases and J by 4 bases, leaving 11 bases between them. This CDR3 is built from 12 residues. The germline CDR1 and CDR2 sequences are MNHEY and SVGAGI.

This chain joins TRBV4-3 and TRBJ2-2, with 9 positions matching TRBD2. CDR1 and CDR2 (germline): LGHNA, YSLEER. With V trimmed by 3 bases and J by 6 bases, 5 bases remained unmatched. This CDR3 spans 15 amino acids. CDR3 in amino acids: CASSQAGGDAGELFF. The CDR3 DNA reads as TGCGCCAGCAGCCAGGCGGGGGGGGACGCCGGGGAGCTGTTTTTT.

This clonotype was detected only a few times. The chain carries TRBV12-3 or TRBV12-4 and TRBJ1-2; a possible D gene is TRBD1 (5 bases). The CDR3 extends over 13 amino acids. V lost 7 bases and J lost 8, with 17 bases in between. This chain's CDR3 is CASTGGGVGGYTF. DNA for the CDR3: TGTGCCAGCACTGGCGGGGGGGTAGGCGGCTACACCTTC.

The chain couples TRBV19 to TRBJ1-2; TRBD1 aligns across 9 bases. Germline assignment: CDR1 LNHDA and CDR2 SQIVND (reference sequence). CDR3 length: 14 residues. V was clipped by 5 bases and J by 4 bases; unmatched bases: 5. CDR3 region: CASSGQGTTYGYTF. Written as DNA, the CDR3 is TGTGCCAGTAGTGGACAGGGGACTACCTATGGCTACACCTTC.

This clonotype was counted many times. The chain has TRBV12-3 or TRBV12-4 and TRBJ2-5; D is ambiguous. V lost 3 bases and J lost 7, with 12 bases in between. This CDR3 comprises 13 residues. Written as DNA, the CDR3 is TGTGCCAGCAGTTTTGGCTGGCCCGGGACCCAGTACTTC. It codes for CASSFGWPGTQYF.

The gene calls are TRBV5-6 and TRBJ2-7; D uncertain. This CDR3 comprises 13 residues. V was pared by 3 bases and J by 6 bases, with 13 bases between. CDR1 is SGHDT, CDR2 YYEEEE, per germline. The DNA for the CDR3 is TGTGCCAGCAGCTGGGATACCCTAGGCGAGCAGTACTTC. The encoded protein is CASSWDTLGEQYF.

This clonotype has more than one count but fewer than ten. The chain carries TRBV12-3 or TRBV12-4 and TRBJ2-2, with a weak D call TRBD2 (5 bases). The CDR3 is 15 amino acids. The V end lost 10 bases, the J end lost 5 bases, and 20 bases lay between the germline ends. CDR3 coding DNA: TGTGCCAACGTGCTGGGCGGGTTGGGTACCGGGGAGCTGTTTTTT. It is translated as CANVLGGLGTGELFF.

V and J are TRBV10-3 and TRBJ2-1, with D hard to call. V was shortened by 4 bases and J by 3 bases, with 10 bases between the two germline ends. The length of the CDR3 is 14 residues. Germline CDR1 and CDR2: ENHRY and SYGVKD. CDR3 DNA sequence: TGTGCCATCAGTGGCTACCGGAACTACAATGAGCAGTTCTTC. As protein: CAISGYRNYNEQFF.

The rearrangement uses TRBV3-1 and TRBJ2-3; D is unclear. V gave up 2 bases and J gave up 2 bases, with 5 bases separating them. Per the germline V gene, CDR1 is LGHDT and CDR2 is YNNKEL (reference sequence). The CDR3 is 13 residues long. CDR3 coding DNA: TGTGCCAGCAGCCAAACCTTCACAGATACGCAGTATTTT. Encoded protein: CASSQTFTDTQYF.

The chain's CDR3 is CACSMGLLTDTQYF. The CDR3 DNA reads TGTGCCTGTTCGATGGGACTGCTCACAGATACGCAGTATTTT. V and J are TRBV30 and TRBJ2-3, with D possibly being TRBD2 (6 bases). CDR1 is GTSNPN and CDR2 is SVGIG in the germline V gene (reference sequence). The CDR3 spans 14 residues. The V and J ends lost 6 bases and 2 bases respectively, with 15 bases between them.

The genes are TRBV7-2 and TRBJ2-7, with unresolved D. CDR1 is SGHTA and CDR2 is FQGNSA in the germline V gene. The CDR3 runs 14 residues. V lost 5 bases and J lost 4, with 15 bases in between. CDR3 coding DNA: TGTGCCAGCAGCATTAGTCCCGGGCGGTACGAGCAGTACTTC. Its protein is CASSISPGRYEQYF.

The chain joins TRBV24-1 to TRBJ2-7; a weak D match, TRBD2 (7 bases). Trimming took 12 bases from V and 2 from J, leaving 19 bases between them. CDR1 and CDR2 from the germline V gene are KGHDR and SFDVKD. CDR3 length: 14 residues. This CDR3 reads CAPGGQVGTYEQYF. The CDR3 DNA follows: TGTGCCCCCGGGGGGCAGGTTGGCACCTACGAGCAGTACTTC.

This clonotype was detected a few times. V gene TRBV20-1 combines with J gene TRBJ2-7; TRBD1 aligns across 8 bases. The CDR3 consists of 12 residues. V shed 6 bases and J 6 bases; nucleotides not matched to a gene: 7. CDR1 is DFQATT and CDR2 is SNEGSKA in the germline V gene (reference sequence). The CDR3 region is CSASDRASEQYF. CDR3 DNA: TGCAGTGCCTCGGACAGGGCAAGCGAGCAGTACTTC.

This clonotype was seen only a few times. The junction differs from germline at one of its ends, possibly a read error. This chain uses TRBV7-9 with TRBJ2-5, with 9 bases identical to TRBD1. Germline V CDR1 and CDR2: SEHNR, FQNEAQ (reference sequence). CDR3 size: 14 residues. In nucleotides, the CDR3 is TGTGCCAGCAGCTTAGCGGGGGACAGGGCGATGGCGGGCTTC. Amino acid sequence: CASSLAGDRAMAGF.